The 31 T cell receptor beta chains below were found in one sample sequenced in a study of STAT3 mutations in large granular lymphocyte leukemia. Study-wide results and caveats: In T-cell large granular lymphocyte leukemia, about half of patients showed multiple immunodominant subclonotypes.

Antigens of these TCRs are unknown. Sequencing used immunoSEQ multiplex PCR; TCRdb keeps in-frame clones, though not all of them. In the table there are more than 25,000 clones, over 65% of which are singletons. The sequencing sample was made of peripheral blood mononuclear cells. The origin of the receptors is a woman aged 45-65 years with T-cell large granular lymphocyte leukemia. Some clones in this sample may be carry-over from other donors' samples.

This clone was detected once. The chain links TRBV7-8 to TRBJ2-4; tentatively, D is TRBD1 (5 bases). The CDR3 loop spans 15 amino acids. CDR1 SGHVS and CDR2 FQNEAQ come from the germline V gene. V was pared by 5 bases and J by 0 bases, with 11 bases between. CDR3: CASSGQGLAKNIQYF. The CDR3 DNA sequence: TGTGCCAGCAGCGGTCAGGGATTAGCCAAAAACATTCAGTACTTC.

This rearrangement joins TRBV7-2 to TRBJ1-5; no reliable D call. This CDR3 is built from 15 residues. Trimming pared 5 bases from V and 4 bases from J, leaving 15 bases between. CDR1 is SGHTA, CDR2 FQGNSA, per germline. CDR3 bases: TGTGCCAGCAGCCTCAATTGGTTCATTAATCAGCCCCAGCATTTT. This translates into CASSLNWFINQPQHF.

V and J are TRBV18 and TRBJ2-5; D possibly matches TRBD1 or TRBD2 (5 bases each). Germline loops: CDR1 KGHSH, CDR2 LQKENI. The CDR3 covers 13 residues. With 3 bases removed from V and 4 bases from J, the gap between germline ends came to 9 bases. This CDR3 reads CASSPGTLETQYF. In DNA, the CDR3 is TGTGCCAGCTCACCCGGGACGTTAGAGACCCAGTACTTC.

CDR3 amino acids: CASIPGSSYNEQFF. Written as DNA, the CDR3 is TGCGCCAGCATTCCAGGTAGCTCCTACAATGAGCAGTTCTTC. This chain joins TRBV5-1 and TRBJ2-1; D call uncertain. Germline values: CDR1 SGHRS, CDR2 YFSETQ. The ends were cut back, 6 bases at V and 0 bases at J, with 10 bases in the middle. The CDR3 runs to 14 residues. Full variable domain (remainder filled in from reference TRBV5-1 and TRBJ2-1): KAGVTQTPRYLIKTRGQQVTLSCSPISGHRSVSWYQQTPGQGLQFLFEYFSETQRNKGNFPGRFSGRQFSNSRSEMNVSTLELGDSALYLCASIPGSSYNEQFFGPGTRLTVL.

V and J are TRBV29-1 and TRBJ1-1; D perhaps matches TRBD1 (6 bases). The CDR3 sequence is 15 residues long. Trimming pared 6 bases from V and 0 bases from J, leaving 17 bases between. The germline CDR1 and CDR2 sequences are SQVTM and ANQGSEA. The CDR3, as DNA: TGCAGCGTCGAGGGGGGAAGGGGACTGAACACTGAAGCTTTCTTT. Its protein is CSVEGGRGLNTEAFF. The whole variable domain, filled in from reference TRBV29-1 and TRBJ1-1, reads SAVISQKPSRDICQRGTSLTIQCQVDSQVTMMFWYRQQPGQSLTLIATANQGSEATYESGFVIDKFPISRPNLTFSTLTVSNMSPEDSSIYLCSVEGGRGLNTEAFFGQGTRLTVV.

The rearrangement links TRBV5-4 to TRBJ1-1, with unresolved D. The germline gives CDR1 SGHNT, CDR2 YYREEE (reference sequence). The CDR3 is made up of 15 amino acids. The germline V and J ends were trimmed by 0 bases and 4 bases, with 13 bases remaining between them. The CDR3 here is CASSLGGLVTTEAFF. As DNA, the CDR3 is TGTGCCAGCAGCTTGGGAGGTCTGGTGACCACTGAAGCTTTCTTT.

In its sample, this clone was seen a few times. The chain couples TRBV11-2 to TRBJ1-1; the D gene is possibly TRBD1 (5 bases). Germline CDR1 SGHAT, CDR2 FQNNGV. Trimming removed 1 base from V and 7 bases from J, with 10 bases in between. This CDR3 has 13 residues. The CDR3 spells CASSLGWGGEAFF. The CDR3 DNA reads TGTGCCAGCAGCTTAGGATGGGGCGGTGAAGCTTTCTTT.

The chain couples TRBV10-2 to TRBJ1-2; D not resolved. Germline V gives CDR1 WSHSY, CDR2 SAAADI. This CDR3 is 11 amino acids long. Trimming removed 4 bases at V and 6 bases at J, with 6 bases between. The chain's CDR3 is CASSATDGYTF. The DNA for the CDR3 is TGCGCCAGCAGTGCCACAGATGGCTACACCTTC.

This chain links TRBV18 with TRBJ1-2, with no clear D. Germline assignment: CDR1 KGHSH and CDR2 LQKENI. Trimming pared 6 bases from V and 8 bases from J, leaving 16 bases between. There are 13 residues in the CDR3. CDR3 nucleotides: TGTGCCAGCTCCCCCTCCCAGAATCCAGGCTACACCTTC. It is translated as CASSPSQNPGYTF. Complete variable domain (other parts from reference TRBV18 and TRBJ1-2): NAGVMQNPRHLVRRRGQEARLRCSPMKGHSHVYWYRQLPEEGLKFMVYLQKENIIDESGMPKERFSAEFPKEGPSILRIQQVVRGDSAAYFCASSPSQNPGYTFGSGTRLTVV.

This clone was counted only a few times. V usage is TRBV7-9 and J usage is TRBJ2-3, with TRBD2 matching 7 bases. J was trimmed by 2 bases and V by 2 bases; bases with no gene match: 4. The CDR3 contains 15 residues. Germline V gene data show CDR1 as SEHNR and CDR2 as FQNEAQ (reference sequence). The CDR3 reads CASSLMAGATDTQYF. Here the CDR3 DNA reads TGTGCCAGCAGCTTAATGGCGGGAGCCACAGATACGCAGTATTTT.

This sequence joins TRBV30 and TRBJ1-2; weak D call: TRBD1 (5 bases). The CDR3 totals 13 residues. Between the trimmed V and J ends, which lost 0 bases and 2 bases, there was a span of 7 bases. CDR1 is GTSNPN, CDR2 SVGIG, per germline (reference sequence). The CDR3 bases are TGTGCCTGGAGTGTGGGGCAGAACTATGGCTACACCTTC. Its translation is CAWSVGQNYGYTF.

The V and J genes are TRBV18 and TRBJ1-5; D is unresolved. The CDR3 is made up of 15 amino acids. With 1 base removed from V and 0 bases from J, the gap between germline ends came to 7 bases. Germline V CDR1 and CDR2: KGHSH, LQKENI. The CDR3 reads CASSPRWTSNQPQHF. The CDR3 DNA reads TGTGCCAGCTCACCACGGTGGACTAGCAATCAGCCCCAGCATTTT.

This chain joins TRBV30 and TRBJ1-1, with D possibly being TRBD1 (5 bases). The CDR3 spans 10 residues. V was trimmed by 7 bases and J by 3 bases, leaving 6 bases between them. The germline CDR1 and CDR2 sequences are GTSNPN and SVGIG (reference sequence). CDR3 sequence (DNA): TGTGCCTTGGGGGACACTGAAGCTTTCTTT. It encodes CALGDTEAFF.

This clone was seen once. The V and J genes are TRBV5-1 and TRBJ1-4; D perhaps matches TRBD1 (5 bases). The germline gives CDR1 SGHRS, CDR2 YFSETQ. The CDR3 loop spans 16 amino acids. The V end was cut by 0 bases, the J end by 5 bases, with 14 bases between. In DNA form, the CDR3 reads TGCGCCAGCAGCTTGGCCGTCAGGGCAGCAAATGAAAAACTGTTTTTT. Translation: CASSLAVRAANEKLFF.

Worth noting for this clone: A read error may account for a junction end that differs from germline. The chain recombines TRBV7-7 with TRBJ2-5; 12 bases are a match to TRBD2. Germline CDR1 is SSHAT and CDR2 is FNYEAQ (reference sequence). The CDR3 spans 16 residues. The CDR3 nucleotides read TGTGCTAGCAGCCCTAGCGGGAGGGCCCTCCAAGAGACCCAGTACTTC. This codes for CASSPSGRALQETQYF.

J is TRBJ2-3 and V is TRBV2; the D gene is possibly TRBD2 (5 bases). Trimming cost V 8 bases and J 6 bases, with 15 bases left between them. The germline V gene has CDR1 SNHLY and CDR2 FYNNEI. The CDR3 runs 13 residues. CDR3 nucleotide sequence: TGTGCCAGCGAGAGGGAGTCCTTGGATACGCAGTATTTT. It yields the protein CASERESLDTQYF. Drawing the rest from reference TRBV2 and TRBJ2-3, the complete variable domain is EPEVTQTPSHQVTQMGQEVILRCVPISNHLYFYWYRQILGQKVEFLVSFYNNEISEKSEIFDDQFSVERPDGSNFTLKIRSTKLEDSAMYFCASERESLDTQYFGPGTRLTVL.

This clone was recorded a few times. The rearrangement joins TRBV25-1 to TRBJ2-7; perhaps TRBD2 as D (5 bases). Trimming cost V 4 bases and J 0 bases, with 10 bases left between them. The CDR3 consists of 14 residues. Germline loops: CDR1 MGHDK, CDR2 SYGVNS. The CDR3 DNA reads TGTGCCAGCAGTGGCGCTGAGGGCTCCTACGAGCAGTACTTC. This gives the protein CASSGAEGSYEQYF.

The genes are TRBV5-4 and TRBJ2-1, with TRBD2 matching over 13 bases. From germline, CDR1 is SGHNT and CDR2 YYREEE (reference sequence). Losses at the gene ends were 4 bases for V and 6 bases for J; bases not matched to a gene: 4. There are 15 residues in the CDR3. In DNA, the CDR3 is TGTGCCAGCAGCCGACTAGCGGGAGGCCTCAATGAGCAGTTCTTC. This encodes CASSRLAGGLNEQFF.

The chain employs TRBV5-1 and TRBJ2-5; 11 nucleotides line up with TRBD2. The CDR3 is 14 amino acids. J gave up 4 bases and V 5 bases, and 4 bases lay outside the gene matches. In germline, CDR1 is SGHRS, CDR2 YFSETQ. DNA for the CDR3: TGCGCCAGCAGGCAGACTAGCGGGACAGAGACCCAGTACTTC. As protein: CASRQTSGTETQYF.

V gene TRBV30 combines with J gene TRBJ1-1, with D perhaps matching TRBD1 (6 bases). The CDR3 has 17 amino acids. V lost 3 bases and J 3 bases, leaving 23 bases between the germline ends. Looked up from germline, CDR1 is GTSNPN and CDR2 is SVGIG (reference sequence). CDR3 DNA: TGTGCCTGGAGGGGCTACAGGGAGGGGAGTGTGGACACTGAAGCTTTCTTT. Its protein product is CAWRGYREGSVDTEAFF.

The chain uses TRBV7-2 and TRBJ2-1; D not certain. The CDR3 covers 14 residues. V lost 5 bases and J lost 5, with 13 bases in between. Germline CDR1 and CDR2: SGHTA and FQGNSA. CDR3 nucleotides: TGTGCCAGCAGCCTAGGGCAAGCCCACAATGAGCAGTTCTTC. Its protein is CASSLGQAHNEQFF.

J is TRBJ1-1 and V is TRBV28, with unresolved D. Germline assignment: CDR1 MDHEN and CDR2 SYDVKM. Between the trimmed V and J ends, which lost 2 bases and 11 bases, there was a span of 9 bases. The CDR3 sequence is 11 residues long. CDR3 residues: CASSLRGRAFF. The CDR3 DNA follows: TGTGCCAGCAGTTTAAGAGGCCGCGCTTTCTTT.

The V call is TRBV29-1, the J call TRBJ1-2; possible D gene TRBD1, 5 bases. Per germline, CDR1 SQVTM and CDR2 ANQGSEA. The CDR3 has 13 amino acids. V was shortened by 7 bases and J by 4 bases, with 16 bases between the two germline ends. Here the CDR3 reads CSAAGTARYGYTF. The CDR3 DNA follows: TGCAGCGCAGCGGGGACTGCACGCTATGGCTACACCTTC. The full variable domain, rest sourced from reference TRBV29-1 and TRBJ1-2, is SAVISQKPSRDICQRGTSLTIQCQVDSQVTMMFWYRQQPGQSLTLIATANQGSEATYESGFVIDKFPISRPNLTFSTLTVSNMSPEDSSIYLCSAAGTARYGYTFGSGTRLTVV.

This chain's CDR3 is CASSLRPSGANVLTF. In DNA form, the CDR3 reads TGTGCCAGCAGCTTACGTCCCTCTGGGGCCAACGTCCTGACTTTC. This sequence joins TRBV7-8 and TRBJ2-6; D gene unclear. The CDR3 is made up of 15 amino acids. Germline V gene lookup returns CDR1 SGHVS and CDR2 FQNEAQ. Trimming took 2 bases from V and 0 from J, leaving 5 bases between them. The full variable domain, in which reference TRBV7-8 and TRBJ2-6 provide the parts outside the CDR3, is GAGVSQSPRYKVAKRGQDVALRCDPISGHVSLFWYQQALGQGPEFLTYFQNEAQLDKSGLPSDRFFAERPEGSVSTLKIQRTQQEDSAVYLCASSLRPSGANVLTFGAGSRLTVL.

This clone has only a few counts. This chain joins TRBV19 and TRBJ1-2; a possible D gene is TRBD1 (6 bases). The CDR3 sequence is 14 residues long. Trimming removed 5 bases from V and 4 bases from J, with 14 bases in between. Germline V gene lookup returns CDR1 LNHDA and CDR2 SQIVND (reference sequence). In DNA, the CDR3 is TGTGCCAGTAGTCGGGACAAGGTGCTCTATGGCTACACCTTC. The encoded protein is CASSRDKVLYGYTF.

In its sample, this clone was seen once. The J gene is TRBJ2-5, the V gene TRBV18; D may match TRBD1 or TRBD2 (6 bases each). This CDR3 spans 13 amino acids. The V and J ends lost 10 bases and 5 bases respectively, with 17 bases between them. Germline V gene data show CDR1 as KGHSH and CDR2 as LQKENI. As DNA, the CDR3 is TGTGCCACCGCGGTCGGGGGCCGGGAGACCCAGTACTTC. Translating it yields CATAVGGRETQYF.

The CDR3 is CASRLDAGREQYF. CDR3 bases: TGTGCCAGCAGGTTGGACGCAGGACGAGAGCAGTACTTC. This rearrangement joins TRBV6-5 to TRBJ2-7; no clear D. Trimming cost V 6 bases and J 7 bases, with 16 bases left between them. This CDR3 comprises 13 residues. The germline CDR1 and CDR2 sequences are MNHEY and SVGAGI.

The CDR3 reads CASSQGGGSGIFGELFF. The CDR3 DNA is TGCGCCAGCAGCCAGGGCGGAGGGTCAGGAATTTTCGGGGAGCTGTTTTTT. The chain carries TRBV4-3 and TRBJ2-2; D is perhaps TRBD2 (6 bases). CDR1 is LGHNA, CDR2 YSLEER, per germline. The length of the CDR3 is 17 residues. V was clipped by 3 bases and J by 7 bases, with 21 bases between them.

The rearrangement joins TRBV18 to TRBJ2-7, with 7 bases matching TRBD2. This CDR3 has 12 residues. V trimming: 3 bases; J trimming: 6 bases; junction bases outside the gene matches: 2. Germline CDR1 is KGHSH and CDR2 is LQKENI. CDR3 loop: CASSPPGGEQYF. For the CDR3, the DNA is TGTGCCAGCTCACCCCCGGGGGGCGAGCAGTACTTC.

The chain couples TRBV29-1 to TRBJ1-4, with 9 bases fitting TRBD1. V lost 6 bases, J lost 7 bases, and 12 bases stayed unmatched. Germline assignment: CDR1 SQVTM and CDR2 ANQGSEA. There are 15 residues in the CDR3. In nucleotides, the CDR3 is TGCAGCGTAACCCGGACAGGGGTTGTGAGTGAAAAACTGTTTTTT. Residues: CSVTRTGVVSEKLFF.

The genes are TRBV14 and TRBJ2-7; a weak D match, TRBD1 (5 bases). Trimming left V 1 base short and J 4 bases short, with 17 bases between. Germline assignment: CDR1 SGHDN and CDR2 FVKESK. The CDR3 spans 16 residues. The CDR3 nucleotides read TGTGCCAGCAGCCAAGGGACATTTTGGGGCTCATACGAGCAGTACTTC. Protein: CASSQGTFWGSYEQYF.